This TCR beta chain was identified during a study of T cell repertoires in cytomegalovirus infection. Study-wide background: Based on public TCR beta signatures, there were indications of CMV infection and of a matching HLA type.

Germline loops: CDR1 SGHTA, CDR2 FQGNSA. Trimming pared 5 bases from V and 5 bases from J, leaving 18 bases between. This CDR3 comprises 15 residues. Study-level results: What dominated the ex vivo response were HLA-C-restricted CMV-specific TCR beta clonotypes.

Using its own MiXCR run on the reads, TCRdb lists one record per CDR3 protein. The sample lists 750,000 to 900,000 distinct CDR3 sequences, 25% to 30% occurring once. As for this clonotype: Its antigen is as yet unknown.

The V call is TRBV7-2, the J call TRBJ1-2, with D tentatively TRBD1 (5 bases). This receptor was taken from a human donor in good health (CMV status not recorded). Some clones in this sample may be carry-over from other donors' samples. Sequences were derived from cultured CD8+ T cells from PBMCs, sampled from culture after CMV antigen stimulation. In DNA, the CDR3 is TGTGCCAGCAGCCAAAAGACGTACGGGACGTATGGCTACACCTTC. As protein: CASSQKTYGTYGYTF.